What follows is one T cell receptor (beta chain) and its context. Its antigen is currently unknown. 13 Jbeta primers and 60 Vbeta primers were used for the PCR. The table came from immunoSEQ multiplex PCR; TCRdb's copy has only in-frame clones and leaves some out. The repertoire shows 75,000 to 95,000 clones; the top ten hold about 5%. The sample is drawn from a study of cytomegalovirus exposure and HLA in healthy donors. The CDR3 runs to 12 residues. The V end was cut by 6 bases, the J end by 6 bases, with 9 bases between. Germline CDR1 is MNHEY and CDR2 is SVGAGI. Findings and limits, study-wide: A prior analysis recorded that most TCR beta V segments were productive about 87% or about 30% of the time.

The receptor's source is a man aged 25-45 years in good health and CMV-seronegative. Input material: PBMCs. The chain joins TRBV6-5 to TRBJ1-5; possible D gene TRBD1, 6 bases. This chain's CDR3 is CASRTGFQPQHF. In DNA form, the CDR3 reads TGTGCCAGCAGGACAGGATTTCAGCCCCAGCATTTT.